Sequencing of this TCR beta chain was carried out in a study of blood T cell repertoires in COVID-19. Study-level information: Acute-phase and convalescent COVID-19 samples originated in the United States, Italy and Spain.

The authors' processing: From reference gene primer amplification, estimates of nucleated cell counts were derived. TCRdb's copy holds only in-frame clones and misses some; the assay was immunoSEQ multiplex PCR. The DNA gave D and trimming, while V, J and clone size come from that table. The sample has more than 95,000 clones; more than 80% are singletons. This clone has more than one count but fewer than ten. Germline trimming cut 3 bases from V and 7 bases from J; bases unmatched to any gene: 5. CDR3 length: 15 residues. CDR1 is SGHRS, CDR2 YFSETQ, per germline. The material sequenced was peripheral blood. This clonotype was sampled from a woman older than 75 with COVID-19, enrolled during active disease. The chain joins TRBV5-1 to TRBJ2-1; TRBD2 matches 12 bases. For the CDR3, the DNA is TGCGCCAGCAGCTGGACTAGCGGGACAGCTAATGAGCAGTTCTTC. It translates to CASSWTSGTANEQFF.